This entry lists 26 T cell receptor beta chains sequenced from one sample in a study of T cells in Graves' hyperthyroidism and ophthalmopathy. Amplification yielded TCR beta CDR3 regions, with RNA transcripts as the source. A set of HTBI primers served as the primers for a first-round RT-PCR of the TCR CDR3. TCRdb fed the multiplex PCR reads into MiXCR, producing one record per CDR3 protein. The repertoire holds nearly 750,000 distinct CDR3 sequences, with approximately 36% as singletons. Material for sequencing was blood. These receptor sequences come from a woman in her thirties or forties with Graves' hyperthyroidism.

This clonotype was detected a few times. This sequence joins TRBV4-3 and TRBJ2-7, with TRBD2 matching over 13 bases. The length of the CDR3 is 15 residues. V shed 5 bases, J shed 2 bases, and the junction held 3 bases outside the gene matches. From germline, CDR1 is LGHNA and CDR2 YSLEER. The CDR3, as DNA: TGCGCCAGCAGCAAAGGGACTAGCGGGGCCTACGAGCAGTACTTC. Protein sequence: CASSKGTSGAYEQYF.

Comments on this clonotype: Germline is not matched at one junction end, which may reflect a read error. The chain has TRBV7-9 and TRBJ1-6; D remains ambiguous. Looked up from germline, CDR1 is SEHNR and CDR2 is FQNEAQ (reference sequence). This CDR3 region has 18 residues. DNA for the CDR3: TGCGCCAGCAGCCAAGACTCAATCACCGGGGCCTATAATTCACCCCTCCACTTT. Its translation is CASSQDSITGAYNSPLHF. Together with reference TRBV7-9 and TRBJ1-6, the CDR3 gives the full variable domain: DTGVSQNPRHKITKRGQNVTFRCDPISEHNRLYWYRQTLGQGPEFLTYFQNEAQLEKSRLLSDRFSAERPKGSFSTLEIQRTEQGDSAMYLCASSQDSITGAYNSPLHFGNGTRLTVT.

As for this clonotype: The germline gene is not matched at one end of the junction; a read error may be the cause. The chain recombines TRBV6-5 with TRBJ1-1; TRBD1 aligns across 9 bases. Looked up from germline, CDR1 is MNHEY and CDR2 is SVGAGI. The CDR3 has 15 amino acids. The CDR3 DNA sequence: TGTGCCAGCAGTTGGCCGGGACAGGGATTCCCTGACGCTTTCTTT. Translated: CASSWPGQGFPDAFF.

Regarding this clonotype: This clone may be a read error of a much larger clone one base away. The rearrangement joins TRBV5-1 to TRBJ1-1; D is uncertain. CDR3 size: 14 residues. Germline CDR1 and CDR2: SGHRS and YFSETQ. The CDR3 protein is CASGLGWVNTEAFF. The CDR3 region has the DNA TGCGCCAGCGGCTTGGGCTGGGTGAACACTGAAGCTTTCTTT. Using reference TRBV5-1 and TRBJ1-1 for the parts outside the CDR3, the full variable domain is KAGVTQTPRYLIKTRGQQVTLSCSPISGHRSVSWYQQTPGQGLQFLFEYFSETQRNKGNFPGRFSGRQFSNSRSEMNVSTLELGDSALYLCASGLGWVNTEAFFGQGTRLTVV.

This clonotype was counted between two and nine times. The chain's CDR3 is CASSFHEGKNTEAFF. CDR3 sequence (DNA): TGTGCCAGCAGCTTTCATGAGGGCAAGAACACTGAAGCTTTCTTT. V is TRBV7-2 and J is TRBJ1-1; D not certain. There are 15 residues in the CDR3. Germline assignment: CDR1 SGHTA and CDR2 FQGNSA. Trimming cost V 3 bases and J 1 base, with 12 bases left between them.

The rearrangement joins TRBV19 to TRBJ1-2; a possible D gene is TRBD1 (6 bases). This CDR3 region has 13 residues. Germline V gene sequence: CDR1 LNHDA, CDR2 SQIVND (reference sequence). The V end lost 6 bases, the J end lost 3 bases, and 11 bases lay between the germline ends. The CDR3 DNA reads TGTGCCAGTAGAAAACAGGGAGACTATGGCTACACCTTC. Its translation: CASRKQGDYGYTF. Full variable domain (remainder filled in from reference TRBV19 and TRBJ1-2): DGGITQSPKYLFRKEGQNVTLSCEQNLNHDAMYWYRQDPGQGLRLIYYSQIVNDFQKGDIAEGYSVSREKKESFPLTVTSAQKNPTAFYLCASRKQGDYGYTFGSGTRLTVV.

The sample holds one count of this clonotype. The chain recombines TRBV29-1 with TRBJ2-7, with a weak D call TRBD2 (5 bases). CDR1 and CDR2 (germline): SQVTM, ANQGSEA. The CDR3 covers 12 residues. Between the trimmed V and J ends, which lost 3 bases and 7 bases, there was a span of 13 bases. CDR3 DNA sequence: TGCAGCGTTGACCCCGGGGAACGGGAGCAGTACTTC. Its protein is CSVDPGEREQYF.

The table lists this clonotype with a few counts. V usage is TRBV27 and J usage is TRBJ1-2; maybe TRBD1 (6 bases). Germline assignment: CDR1 MNHEY and CDR2 SMNVEV (reference sequence). The CDR3 extends over 15 amino acids. The V end lost 0 bases, the J end lost 5 bases, and 13 bases lay between the germline ends. The CDR3 sequence is CASSLSTGGGYGYTF. CDR3 nucleotide sequence: TGTGCCAGCAGTTTATCGACGGGAGGGGGGTATGGCTACACCTTC.

In regard to this clonotype: This clone may be a read error of a much larger clone one base away. This chain uses TRBV7-9 with TRBJ2-5; D may be TRBD2 (5 bases). This CDR3 comprises 13 residues. Germline CDR1 is SEHNR and CDR2 is FQNEAQ (reference sequence). The CDR3 nucleotides are TGTGCCAGCAGCCCGGGGATTCAAGAGACCCAGCACTTC. Translation: CASSPGIQETQHF.

The V gene is TRBV10-1, the J gene TRBJ2-3; D is possibly TRBD1 or TRBD2 (6 bases each). CDR3 length: 15 residues. The germline gives CDR1 WNHNN, CDR2 SYGVQD (reference sequence). The V gene lost 3 bases and the J gene lost 2 bases, with 12 bases spanning the gap. The CDR3 reads CASSEIGGPTDTQYF. CDR3 nucleotides: TGCGCCAGCAGTGAAATAGGGGGGCCCACAGATACGCAGTATTTT.

A note on this clonotype: A much larger clonotype is one base distant, so this may be a read error. V and J are TRBV7-3 and TRBJ1-2; D is undetermined. The CDR3 totals 10 residues. The germline V gene encodes CDR1 SGHTA and CDR2 FQGTGA. The germline V and J ends were trimmed by 5 bases and 8 bases, with 6 bases remaining between them. CDR3 in amino acids: CASSPDGYTF. CDR3 coding DNA: TGTGCCAGCAGCCCCGACGGCTACACCTTC.

The J gene is TRBJ2-5, the V gene TRBV27, with 9 nucleotides matching TRBD2. With V trimmed by 4 bases and J by 6 bases, 12 bases remained unmatched. The CDR3 has 16 amino acids. Per the germline V gene, CDR1 is MNHEY and CDR2 is SMNVEV (reference sequence). The CDR3 sequence: CASSYGAGGPEKTQYF. In nucleotides, the CDR3 is TGTGCCAGCAGTTACGGGGCGGGAGGGCCTGAGAAGACCCAGTACTTC.

J is TRBJ1-1 and V is TRBV20-1; 7 bases match TRBD1. Germline V gene lookup returns CDR1 DFQATT and CDR2 SNEGSKA (reference sequence). The CDR3 is made up of 15 amino acids. The ends lost 5 bases at V and 1 base at J; junction bases unmatched: 10. The CDR3 DNA follows: TGCAGTGCTCCCCGTGCAGGGGGGACGAACACTGAAGCTTTCTTT. It yields the protein CSAPRAGGTNTEAFF.

With respect to this clonotype: As the CDR3 is not closed by the conserved phenylalanine or tryptophan, this likely results from a read error. This chain uses TRBV7-2 with TRBJ2-5; TRBD1 matches at 8 bases. From germline, CDR1 is SGHTA and CDR2 FQGNSA. The CDR3 loop spans 14 amino acids. Trimming took 3 bases from V and 7 from J; bases not matched to a gene: 7. DNA for the CDR3: TGTGCCAGCAGCTTGGCAGGGGGCAAGGGGACCCAGTACCTC. It is translated as CASSLAGGKGTQYL.

The genes are TRBV12-3 or TRBV12-4 and TRBJ2-6; D possibly corresponds to TRBD2 (6 bases). Trimming left V 6 bases short and J 0 bases short, with 18 bases between. The CDR3 covers 18 residues. The chain's CDR3 is CASSLTLAPYSGANVLTF. The CDR3 DNA reads TGTGCCAGCAGCTTAACCCTAGCGCCATACTCTGGGGCCAACGTCCTGACTTTC.

The rearrangement uses TRBV9 and TRBJ1-5; D is ambiguous. CDR1 is SGDLS, CDR2 YYNGEE, per germline. This CDR3 comprises 14 residues. V lost 0 bases, J lost 4 bases, and 8 bases lay in between. The CDR3 DNA is TGTGCCAGCAGCGTAGAATCTGAAAATCAGCCCCAGCATTTT. This gives the protein CASSVESENQPQHF.

This clonotype appeared many times. The chain is built from TRBV24-1 and TRBJ1-5, with 7 bases matching TRBD1. The CDR3 consists of 14 residues. The germline V gene has CDR1 KGHDR and CDR2 SFDVKD. Trimming took 3 bases from V and 6 from J; bases not matched to a gene: 4. Here the CDR3 DNA reads TGTGCCACCAGTGATGGGACAGAGCGTCAGCCCCAGCATTTT. Translation: CATSDGTERQPQHF.

V and J are TRBV2 and TRBJ1-5; TRBD1 is a possible D gene (6 bases). The CDR3 has 13 residues. Germline V gene sequence: CDR1 SNHLY, CDR2 FYNNEI. V lost 6 bases to trimming and J lost 12 bases, with 18 bases between them. CDR3 in DNA: TGTGCCAGCAGGCATGAAGGGGGGACGGGCCAGCATTTT. Translating gives CASRHEGGTGQHF. Variable domain in full (rest from reference TRBV2 and TRBJ1-5): EPEVTQTPSHQVTQMGQEVILRCVPISNHLYFYWYRQILGQKVEFLVSFYNNEISEKSEIFDDQFSVERPDGSNFTLKIRSTKLEDSAMYFCASRHEGGTGQHFGDGTRLSIL.

Remarks on this clonotype: A junction boundary mismatches the germline segment, possibly from a read error. The chain joins TRBV4-1 to TRBJ2-7; 7 positions match TRBD1. The CDR3 length is 14 residues. Germline V gives CDR1 MGHRA, CDR2 YSYEKL. The CDR3 DNA reads as TGCGCCAACAGCCCTCGACAGGGTCCCCACGAGCAGTACTTC. Its translation: CANSPRQGPHEQYF.

V and J are TRBV4-1 and TRBJ1-2, with a possible D match to TRBD1 (5 bases). Germline V gives CDR1 MGHRA, CDR2 YSYEKL. Trimming pared 3 bases from V and 3 bases from J, leaving 14 bases between. The CDR3 is 15 amino acids. This CDR3 reads CASSHPGRRDYGYTF. CDR3 DNA: TGCGCCAGCAGCCACCCGGGGCGCAGGGACTATGGCTACACCTTC.

Many counts were recorded for this clonotype. The rearrangement uses TRBV11-2 and TRBJ1-5, with D maybe TRBD1 (6 bases). The CDR3 runs to 15 residues. Trimming took off 1 base at V and 3 bases at J, with 10 bases between the two ends. Germline V gene lookup returns CDR1 SGHAT and CDR2 FQNNGV. The CDR3 loop is CASSLAGADNQPQHF. CDR3 bases: TGTGCCAGCAGCTTAGCAGGGGCGGACAATCAGCCCCAGCATTTT.

This clonotype showed up many times. The chain carries TRBV5-4 and TRBJ2-5; maybe TRBD2 (5 bases). V lost 4 bases to trimming and J lost 7 bases, with 20 bases between them. This CDR3 contains 15 residues. Germline V gene lookup returns CDR1 SGHNT and CDR2 YYREEE (reference sequence). For the CDR3, the DNA is TGTGCCAGCAGCAATGACGCCGCGGGTGCGGGGACCCAGTACTTC. It translates to CASSNDAAGAGTQYF.

This clonotype has ten or more counts. The chain uses TRBV29-1 and TRBJ1-1; a weak D match, TRBD1 (5 bases). Germline V gene data show CDR1 as SQVTM and CDR2 as ANQGSEA. Trimming left V 5 bases short and J 4 bases short, with 11 bases between. The CDR3 has 12 residues. CDR3 nucleotides: TGCAGCGTTAGACCAGGGTCCACTGAAGCTTTCTTT. Protein product: CSVRPGSTEAFF. Combining the CDR3 with reference TRBV29-1 and TRBJ1-1 gives the whole variable domain SAVISQKPSRDICQRGTSLTIQCQVDSQVTMMFWYRQQPGQSLTLIATANQGSEATYESGFVIDKFPISRPNLTFSTLTVSNMSPEDSSIYLCSVRPGSTEAFFGQGTRLTVV.

This clonotype was found many times. The gene calls are TRBV25-1 and TRBJ2-7; 8 bases agree with TRBD2. Trimming took 0 bases from V and 6 from J; bases not matched to a gene: 10. The germline V gene has CDR1 MGHDK and CDR2 SYGVNS. The CDR3 has 16 residues. The CDR3 nucleotides read TGTGCCAGCAGTGAATATCGCGGGAGGTCCCCTGGCGAGCAGTACTTC. It specifies CASSEYRGRSPGEQYF.

V is TRBV14 and J is TRBJ1-6; D possibly corresponds to TRBD1 (6 bases). Germline CDR1 reads SGHDN; CDR2 reads FVKESK. The germline V and J ends were trimmed by 5 bases and 0 bases, with 17 bases remaining between them. The CDR3 covers 18 residues. For the CDR3, the DNA is TGTGCCAGCAGCGAACGATGGGGGCTTTACTCCTATAATTCACCCCTCCACTTT. Encoded protein: CASSERWGLYSYNSPLHF.

This chain connects TRBV9 to TRBJ2-7; 12 positions agree with TRBD2. Near its end, the DNA agrees better with TRBJ2-1, so the J call may be wrong. CDR3 length equals 16 residues. Per the germline V gene, CDR1 is SGDLS and CDR2 is YYNGEE. In nucleotides, the CDR3 is TGTGCCAGCAGCGCAGGGACTAGCGGGTTTGACAATGAGCAGTTCTTC. Translating it yields CASSAGTSGFDNEQFF.